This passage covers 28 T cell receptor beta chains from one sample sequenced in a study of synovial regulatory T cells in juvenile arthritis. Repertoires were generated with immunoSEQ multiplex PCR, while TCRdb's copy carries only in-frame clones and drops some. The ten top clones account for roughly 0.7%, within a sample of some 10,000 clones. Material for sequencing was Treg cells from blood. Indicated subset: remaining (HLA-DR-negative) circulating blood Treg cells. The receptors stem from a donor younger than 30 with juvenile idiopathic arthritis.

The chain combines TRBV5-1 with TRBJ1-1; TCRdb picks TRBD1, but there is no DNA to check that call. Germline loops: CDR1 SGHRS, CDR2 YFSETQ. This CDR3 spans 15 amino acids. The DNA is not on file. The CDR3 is CASSFRVRLNTEAFF.

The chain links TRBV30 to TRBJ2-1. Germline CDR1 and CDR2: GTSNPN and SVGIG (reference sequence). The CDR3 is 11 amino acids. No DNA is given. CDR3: CAWSGIGFGFF.

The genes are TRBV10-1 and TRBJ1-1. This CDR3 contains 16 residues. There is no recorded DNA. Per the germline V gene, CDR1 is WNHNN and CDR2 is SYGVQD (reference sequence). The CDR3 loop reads CASTTSRRGMNTEAFF.

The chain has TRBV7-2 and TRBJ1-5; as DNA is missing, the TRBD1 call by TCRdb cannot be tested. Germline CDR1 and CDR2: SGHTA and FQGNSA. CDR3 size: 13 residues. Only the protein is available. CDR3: CASSPNRAQPQHF.

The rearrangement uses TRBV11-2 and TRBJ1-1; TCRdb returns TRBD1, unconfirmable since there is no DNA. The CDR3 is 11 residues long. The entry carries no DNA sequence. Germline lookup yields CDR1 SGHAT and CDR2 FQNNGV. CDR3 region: CASSSRQEAFF. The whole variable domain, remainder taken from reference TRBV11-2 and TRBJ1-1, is EAGVAQSPRYKIIEKRQSVAFWCNPISGHATLYWYQQILGQGPKLLIQFQNNGVVDDSQLPKDRFSAERLKGVDSTLKIQPAKLEDSAVYLCASSSRQEAFFGQGTRLTVV.

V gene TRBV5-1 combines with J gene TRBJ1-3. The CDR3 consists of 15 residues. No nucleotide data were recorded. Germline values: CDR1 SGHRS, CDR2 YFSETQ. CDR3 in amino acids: CASSSVGGLIDTIYF.

Here the CDR3 reads CASSAVPVTETQYF. The V and J genes are TRBV5-6 and TRBJ2-5. There are 14 residues in the CDR3. No DNA appears here. The V gene's germline CDR1 is SGHDT and CDR2 YYEEEE.

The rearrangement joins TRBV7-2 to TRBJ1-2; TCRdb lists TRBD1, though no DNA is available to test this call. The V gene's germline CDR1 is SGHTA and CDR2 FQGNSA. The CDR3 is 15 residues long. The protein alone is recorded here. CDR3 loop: CASSLEYRGLGSYTF.

The CDR3 here is CAWKRQVEGTGELFF. This sequence joins TRBV30 and TRBJ2-2. The germline V gene encodes CDR1 GTSNPN and CDR2 SVGIG (reference sequence). CDR3 size: 15 residues. DNA is not recorded here.

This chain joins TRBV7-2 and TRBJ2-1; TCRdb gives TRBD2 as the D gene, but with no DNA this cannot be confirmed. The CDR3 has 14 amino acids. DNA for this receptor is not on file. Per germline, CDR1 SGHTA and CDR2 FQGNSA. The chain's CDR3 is CASSFRGGWYEQFF.

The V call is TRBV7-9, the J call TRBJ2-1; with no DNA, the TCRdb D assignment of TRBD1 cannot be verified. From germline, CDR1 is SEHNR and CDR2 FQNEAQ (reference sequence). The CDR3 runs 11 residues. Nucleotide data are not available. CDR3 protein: CASSRTNEQFF.

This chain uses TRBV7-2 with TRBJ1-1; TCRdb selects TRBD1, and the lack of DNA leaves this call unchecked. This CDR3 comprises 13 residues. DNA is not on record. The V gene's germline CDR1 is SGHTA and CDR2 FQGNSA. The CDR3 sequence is CASSTQGVSEAFF.

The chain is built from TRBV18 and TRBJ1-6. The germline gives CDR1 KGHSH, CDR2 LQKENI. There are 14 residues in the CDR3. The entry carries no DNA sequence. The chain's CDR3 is CASSPGGMNSPLHF.

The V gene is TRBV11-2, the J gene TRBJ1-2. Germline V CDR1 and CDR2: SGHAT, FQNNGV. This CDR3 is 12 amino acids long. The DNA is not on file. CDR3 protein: CASSFTTAGYTF.

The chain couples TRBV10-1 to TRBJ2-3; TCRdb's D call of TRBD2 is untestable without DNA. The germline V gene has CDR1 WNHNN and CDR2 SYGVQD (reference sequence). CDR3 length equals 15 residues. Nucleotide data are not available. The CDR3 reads CASSRTSGGADTQYF.

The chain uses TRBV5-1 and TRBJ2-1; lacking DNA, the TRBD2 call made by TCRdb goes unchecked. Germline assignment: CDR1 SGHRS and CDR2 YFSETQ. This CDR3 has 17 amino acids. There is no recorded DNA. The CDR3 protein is CASSLAVAGGPYNEQFF.

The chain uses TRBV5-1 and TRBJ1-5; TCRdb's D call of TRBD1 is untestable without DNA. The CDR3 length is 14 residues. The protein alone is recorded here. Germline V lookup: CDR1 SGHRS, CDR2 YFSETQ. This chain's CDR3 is CASSPGQENQPQHF.

CDR3 protein: CASSLYVGASGGDEQFF. The chain employs TRBV5-4 and TRBJ2-1; TCRdb reports TRBD2, a call that lacks DNA to check it against. Germline V gene data show CDR1 as SGHNT and CDR2 as YYREEE (reference sequence). The CDR3 runs 17 residues. The entry carries no DNA sequence.

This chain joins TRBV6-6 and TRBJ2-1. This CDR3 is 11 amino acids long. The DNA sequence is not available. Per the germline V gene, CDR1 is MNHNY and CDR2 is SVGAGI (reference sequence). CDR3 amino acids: CASSRDLGQFF.

CDR3 sequence: CASSPGGGLGYTF. The rearrangement uses TRBV19 and TRBJ1-2. Per germline, CDR1 LNHDA and CDR2 SQIVND (reference sequence). The CDR3 has 13 residues. No DNA has been recorded.

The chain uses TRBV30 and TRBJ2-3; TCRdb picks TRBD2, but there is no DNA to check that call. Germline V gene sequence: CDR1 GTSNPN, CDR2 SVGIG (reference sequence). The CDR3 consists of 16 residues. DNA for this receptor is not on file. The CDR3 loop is CAWSVRRGGSTDTQYF.

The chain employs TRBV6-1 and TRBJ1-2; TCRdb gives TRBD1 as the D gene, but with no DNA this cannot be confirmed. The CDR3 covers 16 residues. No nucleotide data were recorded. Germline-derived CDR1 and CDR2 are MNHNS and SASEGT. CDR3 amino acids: CASSGAGQGLLYGYTF.

The CDR3: CASSLDRGLAEAFF. This chain links TRBV5-1 with TRBJ1-1; the TCRdb call, TRBD1, lacks DNA for checking. CDR3 length equals 14 residues. No DNA is given. Germline-derived CDR1 and CDR2 are SGHRS and YFSETQ.

The CDR3 region is CASSPTRGSVGYEQYF. The chain has TRBV18 and TRBJ2-7; TCRdb selects TRBD1, and the lack of DNA leaves this call unchecked. Germline V CDR1 and CDR2: KGHSH, LQKENI. The CDR3 runs to 16 residues. No DNA was logged.

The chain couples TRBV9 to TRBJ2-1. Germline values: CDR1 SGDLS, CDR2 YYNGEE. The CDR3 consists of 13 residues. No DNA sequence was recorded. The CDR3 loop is CASSVFGRNEQFF. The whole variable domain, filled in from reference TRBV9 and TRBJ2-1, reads DSGVTQTPKHLITATGQRVTLRCSPRSGDLSVYWYQQSLDQGLQFLIQYYNGEERAKGNILERFSAQQFPDLHSELNLSSLELGDSALYFCASSVFGRNEQFFGPGTRLTVL.

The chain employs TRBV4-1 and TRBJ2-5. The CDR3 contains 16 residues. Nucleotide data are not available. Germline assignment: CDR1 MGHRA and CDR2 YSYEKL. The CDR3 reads CASSHHKGTYTHEQYF.

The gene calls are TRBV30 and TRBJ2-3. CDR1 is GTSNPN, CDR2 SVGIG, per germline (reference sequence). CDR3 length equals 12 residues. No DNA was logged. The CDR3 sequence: CACGRGTDTQYF.

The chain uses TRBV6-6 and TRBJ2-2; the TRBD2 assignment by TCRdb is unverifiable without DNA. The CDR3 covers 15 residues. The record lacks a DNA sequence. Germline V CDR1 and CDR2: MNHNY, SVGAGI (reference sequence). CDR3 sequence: CASSYPGLGVGELFF.